Presented here are 31 T cell receptor beta chains from one specimen sequenced in a study of T cell responses to AZD1222 COVID-19 vaccine. Sequenced by immunoSEQ multiplex PCR; TCRdb stores in-frame clones only, minus some. The sample has some 120,000 clones; 92% are singletons. Source: peripheral blood, taken 28 days after the second AZD1222 dose. The receptors come from an adult who received the AZD1222 COVID-19 vaccine.

The chain couples TRBV18 to TRBJ1-1; 10 bases are shared with TRBD1. The germline CDR1 and CDR2 sequences are KGHSH and LQKENI. With 3 bases clipped from V and 12 bases from J, the junction kept 4 bases outside the gene matches. The CDR3 loop spans 12 amino acids. CDR3 bases: TGTGCCAGCTCACCGGGGGACAGGGGAACTTTCTTT. Its translation: CASSPGDRGTFF.

The V and J genes are TRBV12-3 or TRBV12-4 and TRBJ2-7; D unresolved. The V end was cut by 2 bases, the J end by 3 bases, with 8 bases between. The CDR3 runs 13 residues. The CDR3 sequence: CASSLLQIYEQYF. Written as DNA, the CDR3 is TGTGCCAGCAGTTTATTACAGATCTACGAGCAGTACTTC.

V usage is TRBV5-6 and J usage is TRBJ1-5; 9 bases are shared with TRBD1. CDR3 size: 15 residues. Trimming at V came to 0 bases and at J to 3 bases, leaving 1 base not matched to a gene. Germline CDR1 and CDR2: SGHDT and YYEEEE. Written as DNA, the CDR3 is TGTGCCAGCAGCTTGGGGACAGGGGTCAATCAGCCCCAGCATTTT. This translates into CASSLGTGVNQPQHF.

V is TRBV19 and J is TRBJ2-7, with 9 bases identical to TRBD1. Looked up from germline, CDR1 is LNHDA and CDR2 is SQIVND (reference sequence). V trimming: 7 bases; J trimming: 3 bases; junction bases outside the gene matches: 10. The CDR3 is 15 residues long. CDR3 sequence (DNA): TGTGCCAGTACCAATCCGGGACAGGGAGTCTACGAGCAGTACTTC. Encoded protein: CASTNPGQGVYEQYF.

V and J are TRBV14 and TRBJ2-7, with a weak D call TRBD1 (5 bases). This CDR3 comprises 15 residues. Germline loops: CDR1 SGHDN, CDR2 FVKESK. Trimming removed 3 bases from V and 1 base from J, with 13 bases in between. Here the CDR3 reads CASSHDLRQSYEQYF. The CDR3 nucleotides are TGTGCCAGCAGCCACGACTTACGACAGTCCTACGAGCAGTACTTC.

The chain links TRBV19 to TRBJ1-2; TRBD1 matches 8 bases. Per germline, CDR1 LNHDA and CDR2 SQIVND (reference sequence). The CDR3 is 17 residues long. Unmatched junction bases numbered 11, after V lost 3 bases and J lost 2 bases. In nucleotides, the CDR3 is TGTGCCAGTAGTATTTTCCTCGGACAGGGCTTAAACTATGGCTACACCTTC. Translated, it gives CASSIFLGQGLNYGYTF.

The V call is TRBV28, the J call TRBJ2-7; 8 nucleotides match TRBD2. The J segment lost 1 base and the V segment lost 1 base, leaving 3 bases of the junction unmatched. Looked up from germline, CDR1 is MDHEN and CDR2 is SYDVKM. The CDR3 contains 15 residues. The CDR3 reads CASSLSGGVSYEQYF. The CDR3 DNA follows: TGTGCCAGCAGTTTATCCGGGGGGGTTTCCTACGAGCAGTACTTC.

The chain joins TRBV7-9 to TRBJ1-3, with a weak D call TRBD1 (6 bases). The CDR3 has 16 amino acids. V lost 5 bases, J lost 2 bases, and 16 bases lay in between. Per the germline V gene, CDR1 is SEHNR and CDR2 is FQNEAQ (reference sequence). CDR3 residues: CASSTVGGFAGNTIYF. The CDR3 region has the DNA TGTGCCAGCAGCACCGTCGGGGGCTTTGCTGGAAACACCATATATTTT.

The genes are TRBV7-2 and TRBJ2-5, with D possibly being TRBD1 (6 bases). The CDR3 is 15 residues long. CDR1 and CDR2 (germline): SGHTA, FQGNSA. The V gene lost 5 bases and the J gene lost 5 bases, with 18 bases spanning the gap. CDR3 amino acids: CASSPAVPRGETQYF. The CDR3 DNA reads as TGTGCCAGCAGCCCGGCGGTTCCGAGGGGGGAGACCCAGTACTTC.

J is TRBJ1-6 and V is TRBV6-1; perhaps TRBD1 as D (5 bases). Germline V gene lookup returns CDR1 MNHNS and CDR2 SASEGT. The CDR3 totals 14 residues. V lost 5 bases, J lost 10 bases, and 15 bases lay in between. This chain's CDR3 is CASSRGDLGSPLHF. Written as DNA, the CDR3 is TGTGCCAGCAGTAGAGGGGATTTGGGATCACCCCTCCACTTT.

The chain carries TRBV7-9 and TRBJ2-7, with 8 bases identical to TRBD2. V gave up 0 bases and J gave up 1 base; unmatched junction bases: 5. Germline CDR1 and CDR2: SEHNR and FQNEAQ (reference sequence). The CDR3 spans 16 residues. Here the CDR3 reads CASSLASGSGSYEQYF. The CDR3 nucleotides are TGTGCCAGCAGCTTAGCGAGCGGGAGTGGTTCCTACGAGCAGTACTTC.

This sequence joins TRBV5-5 and TRBJ2-5; unclear D gene. Trimming shortened V by 1 base and J by 5 bases, and 9 bases separated the two germline ends. In germline, CDR1 is SGHKS, CDR2 YYEKEE (reference sequence). The CDR3 is made up of 13 amino acids. CDR3 in DNA: TGTGCCAGCAGCTTGTGGGCCGGGGAGACCCAGTACTTC. It yields the protein CASSLWAGETQYF.

The V and J genes are TRBV19 and TRBJ2-3; D remains unclear. From germline, CDR1 is LNHDA and CDR2 SQIVND (reference sequence). Trimming shortened V by 3 bases and J by 3 bases, and 7 bases separated the two germline ends. The CDR3 sequence is 13 residues long. The CDR3 loop is CASSIHGTDTQYF. The CDR3 DNA sequence: TGTGCCAGTAGTATCCACGGGACAGATACGCAGTATTTT.

V and J are TRBV7-2 and TRBJ2-7; 10 bases map to TRBD2. The germline gives CDR1 SGHTA, CDR2 FQGNSA. The trim removed 3 bases at V and 2 bases at J, leaving 4 bases unmatched. CDR3 length: 15 amino acids. In DNA form, the CDR3 reads TGTGCCAGCAGCTTTACTAGCGGGACTACCTACGAGCAGTACTTC. It encodes CASSFTSGTTYEQYF.

This sequence joins TRBV19 and TRBJ1-5; weak D call: TRBD1 (6 bases). Germline-derived CDR1 and CDR2 are LNHDA and SQIVND (reference sequence). V gave up 0 bases and J gave up 3 bases, with 9 bases separating them. This CDR3 has 15 amino acids. The CDR3 here is CASSIDHRVNQPQHF. DNA for the CDR3: TGTGCCAGTAGTATAGATCACAGGGTCAATCAGCCCCAGCATTTT.

The CDR3 loop is CASSSWGPGNTIYF. CDR3 coding DNA: TGTGCCAGCTCATCATGGGGGCCTGGAAACACCATATATTTT. The J gene is TRBJ1-3, the V gene TRBV18; a possible D gene is TRBD1 (6 bases). Trimming removed 5 bases from V and 2 bases from J, with 10 bases in between. CDR3 length: 14 amino acids. CDR1 is KGHSH, CDR2 LQKENI, per germline.

The J gene is TRBJ1-5, the V gene TRBV13, with 9 bases matching TRBD1. The CDR3 runs 15 residues. CDR1 PRHDT and CDR2 FYEKMQ come from the germline V gene (reference sequence). V shed 5 bases and J 2 bases; nucleotides not matched to a gene: 4. CDR3 sequence reads: CASSTRTGGNQPQHF. The CDR3 coding sequence is TGTGCCAGCAGCACCCGGACAGGGGGCAATCAGCCCCAGCATTTT.

The chain uses TRBV5-1 and TRBJ2-1; the match to TRBD2 covers 9 bases. The V and J ends lost 4 bases and 9 bases, in that order; junction bases with no gene match: 5. CDR1 and CDR2 (germline): SGHRS, YFSETQ. The CDR3 is 13 residues long. The CDR3 nucleotides are TGCGCCAGCAGCCAGGGGACTAGCAGTGAGCAGTTCTTC. This translates into CASSQGTSSEQFF.

The rearrangement joins TRBV28 to TRBJ2-1; TRBD2 is a possible D gene (5 bases). This CDR3 has 15 amino acids. Trimming cost V 3 bases and J 2 bases, with 11 bases left between them. Germline lookup yields CDR1 MDHEN and CDR2 SYDVKM. The CDR3 nucleotides read TGTGCCAGCAGTTTTGAGGGAGTAGCCTACAATGAGCAGTTCTTC. Residues: CASSFEGVAYNEQFF.

The chain employs TRBV4-1 and TRBJ2-1; 12 bases agree with TRBD2. This CDR3 region has 18 residues. Germline lookup yields CDR1 MGHRA and CDR2 YSYEKL. J was trimmed by 8 bases and V by 3 bases; bases with no gene match: 14. The chain's CDR3 is CASSQDASRTSGIYEQFF. DNA for the CDR3: TGCGCCAGCAGCCAGGACGCCTCCAGGACTAGCGGGATCTATGAGCAGTTCTTC.

This chain links TRBV28 with TRBJ1-4, with 8 bases aligning to TRBD1. The junction had 13 bases not matched to a gene; V was cut back by 3 bases and J by 7 bases. Germline V gives CDR1 MDHEN, CDR2 SYDVKM. This CDR3 spans 17 amino acids. The CDR3 DNA reads TGTGCCAGCAGTTTCGAAAACTCAGGGGGCTTGGCTGAAAAACTGTTTTTT. Amino acids: CASSFENSGGLAEKLFF.

The chain is built from TRBV5-8 and TRBJ2-2; D is undetermined. V lost 0 bases and J 2 bases, leaving 11 bases between the germline ends. This CDR3 region has 16 residues. Per germline, CDR1 SGHTS and CDR2 YDEGEE. The CDR3 loop is CASSLGFGPNTGELFF. The CDR3 DNA sequence: TGTGCCAGCAGCTTGGGATTCGGGCCTAACACCGGGGAGCTGTTTTTT.

The rearrangement uses TRBV5-1 and TRBJ1-2; D ambiguous. Deletions cut 0 bases from V and 4 bases from J, with 10 bases between. Germline-derived CDR1 and CDR2 are SGHRS and YFSETQ. CDR3 length: 14 amino acids. In DNA form, the CDR3 reads TGCGCCAGCAGCTTGGGGGAAGGAACCTATGGCTACACCTTC. It translates to CASSLGEGTYGYTF. The whole variable domain, filled in from reference TRBV5-1 and TRBJ1-2, reads KAGVTQTPRYLIKTRGQQVTLSCSPISGHRSVSWYQQTPGQGLQFLFEYFSETQRNKGNFPGRFSGRQFSNSRSEMNVSTLELGDSALYLCASSLGEGTYGYTFGSGTRLTVV.

This clone was counted only a few times. The chain employs TRBV6-1 and TRBJ2-3, with no clear D. The V gene's germline CDR1 is MNHNS and CDR2 SASEGT. Trimming pared 1 base from V and 5 bases from J, leaving 13 bases between. The CDR3 totals 15 residues. This CDR3 is CASSEGREWGDTQYF. In DNA, the CDR3 is TGTGCCAGCAGTGAAGGGCGAGAGTGGGGAGATACGCAGTATTTT.

V gene TRBV6-5 combines with J gene TRBJ2-7, with D possibly TRBD1 on 6 matching bases. Germline V lookup: CDR1 MNHEY, CDR2 SVGAGI. V lost 4 bases and J lost 2, with 9 bases in between. The CDR3 is 13 residues long. In DNA, the CDR3 is TGTGCCAGCAGTTTAGGACAGCCCTACGAGCAGTACTTC. It encodes CASSLGQPYEQYF.

This clone occurred once. V usage is TRBV6-8 and J usage is TRBJ2-3, with 8 bases that match TRBD2. The CDR3 sequence is 16 residues long. V gave up 9 bases and J gave up 1 base; unmatched junction bases: 12. Germline CDR1 is MNHGY and CDR2 is SAAAGT. The DNA for the CDR3 is TGTGCCAGGAATCCCGGTGTGACTAGCGGCACAGATACGCAGTATTTT. It specifies CARNPGVTSGTDTQYF.

The rearrangement links TRBV20-1 to TRBJ2-1; the D call may be TRBD1 or TRBD2 (5 bases each). The ends were cut back, 3 bases at V and 3 bases at J, with 12 bases in the middle. Germline V gene sequence: CDR1 DFQATT, CDR2 SNEGSKA (reference sequence). This CDR3 is 14 amino acids long. The chain's CDR3 is CSASKGRGYNEQFF. The CDR3 DNA is TGCAGTGCTAGTAAGGGACGGGGCTACAATGAGCAGTTCTTC.

This sequence joins TRBV14 and TRBJ2-2; D ambiguous. This CDR3 spans 14 amino acids. Trimming removed 6 bases from V and 1 base from J, with 9 bases in between. The V gene's germline CDR1 is SGHDN and CDR2 FVKESK. The CDR3 sequence is CASRDRENTGELFF. The DNA for the CDR3 is TGTGCCAGCAGGGATAGGGAGAACACCGGGGAGCTGTTTTTT.

The chain employs TRBV7-8 and TRBJ2-2, with 8 bases fitting TRBD2. The germline CDR1 and CDR2 sequences are SGHVS and FQNEAQ. J lost 5 bases, V lost 5 bases, and 10 bases had no gene match. The CDR3 sequence is 16 residues long. CDR3 DNA sequence: TGTGCCAGCAGCCCGCCCGGGGGGGACCCGACCGGGGAGCTGTTTTTT. As protein: CASSPPGGDPTGELFF.

The genes are TRBV6-4 and TRBJ1-5; TRBD1 agrees at 7 bases. V lost 6 bases to trimming and J lost 5 bases; unmatched junction nucleotides: 13. Germline V gene sequence: CDR1 MRHNA, CDR2 SNTAGT. The CDR3 is 16 residues long. The CDR3 spells CASRDRQGTHYQPQHF. The CDR3 coding sequence is TGTGCCAGCAGAGACCGACAGGGAACTCATTATCAGCCCCAGCATTTT.

The rearrangement uses TRBV5-4 and TRBJ2-1, with 11 nucleotides matching TRBD2. The CDR3 loop spans 15 amino acids. CDR1 and CDR2 (germline): SGHNT, YYREEE (reference sequence). With 2 bases clipped from V and 5 bases from J, the junction kept 3 bases outside the gene matches. For the CDR3, the DNA is TGTGCCAGCAGCTTTAGCGGGAGGGCTGACAATGAGCAGTTCTTC. Encoded protein: CASSFSGRADNEQFF.